One sample yielded the 18 T cell receptor beta chains listed below, sequenced in a study of early T cells in non-severe SARS-CoV-2 infection. TCRdb re-called the 5' RACE reads with MiXCR, one entry per CDR3 protein. The table has more than 65,000 distinct CDR3 sequences, 13% to 15% seen once. The sequencing used whole blood, collected at baseline. The receptors stem from an adult who was a healthcare worker with PCR-confirmed SARS-CoV-2 infection or an uninfected control (not recorded which).

This clonotype has at least ten counts. The chain couples TRBV28 to TRBJ2-5; D unresolved. The V and J ends lost 2 bases and 2 bases respectively, with 6 bases between them. This CDR3 has 13 amino acids. Germline V CDR1 and CDR2: MDHEN, SYDVKM. CDR3 in amino acids: CASSLRPQETQYF. The CDR3 DNA reads as TGTGCCAGCAGTTTACGACCACAAGAGACCCAGTACTTC.

This clonotype was seen more than once but under ten times. The CDR3 DNA reads TGTGCCAGAAGCTTGCCGCGGGGTACGAACACCGGGGAGCTGTTTTTT. Amino acids: CARSLPRGTNTGELFF. The J gene is TRBJ2-2, the V gene TRBV5-3; D might be TRBD2 (6 bases). TRBV5-3 is an ORF, with its function uncertain. The V end lost 1 base, the J end lost 0 bases, and 10 bases lay between the germline ends. CDR3 length: 16 amino acids.

The chain links TRBV10-3 to TRBJ1-2; 7 nucleotides line up with TRBD1. The length of the CDR3 is 14 residues. V shed 7 bases and J 0 bases; nucleotides not matched to a gene: 5. Germline lookup yields CDR1 ENHRY and CDR2 SYGVKD. The CDR3 loop reads CAINDRETNYGYTF. The CDR3 DNA is TGTGCCATCAACGACAGGGAAACTAACTATGGCTACACCTTC.

The chain uses TRBV7-6 and TRBJ2-1, with D hard to call. Trimming took off 1 base at V and 0 bases at J, with 7 bases between the two ends. Germline V gives CDR1 SGHVS, CDR2 FNYEAQ. The CDR3 extends over 15 amino acids. In DNA, the CDR3 is TGTGCCAGCAGCTTAGGGCTGCCCTCCTACAATGAGCAGTTCTTC. Protein sequence: CASSLGLPSYNEQFF.

This clonotype was recorded a few times. The V gene is TRBV7-2, the J gene TRBJ2-1; tentatively, D is TRBD1 or TRBD2 (5 bases each). Looked up from germline, CDR1 is SGHTA and CDR2 is FQGNSA. The CDR3 extends over 16 amino acids. Trimming pared 4 bases from V and 0 bases from J, leaving 13 bases between. This CDR3 reads CASSSGTIPSYNEQFF. The CDR3 nucleotides read TGTGCCAGCAGCTCCGGGACCATACCCTCCTACAATGAGCAGTTCTTC. Filled out from reference TRBV7-2 and TRBJ2-1, the complete variable domain reads GAGVSQSPSNKVTEKGKDVELRCDPISGHTALYWYRQSLGQGLEFLIYFQGNSAPDKSGLPSDRFSAERTGGSVSTLTIQRTQQEDSAVYLCASSSGTIPSYNEQFFGPGTRLTVL.

The table lists this clonotype with a few counts. The chain is built from TRBV5-8 and TRBJ2-2, with unresolved D. CDR1 is SGHTS, CDR2 YDEGEE, per germline. Between the trimmed V and J ends, which lost 5 bases and 3 bases, there was a span of 2 bases. The CDR3 is 11 amino acids. The CDR3 nucleotides read TGTGCCAGCAGGGACACCGGGGAGCTGTTTTTT. Translation gives CASRDTGELFF.

The table lists this clonotype with many counts. The rearrangement uses TRBV6-6 and TRBJ1-1, with D possibly being TRBD1 (5 bases). V gave up 5 bases and J gave up 0 bases, with 16 bases separating them. There are 16 residues in the CDR3. Per the germline V gene, CDR1 is MNHNY and CDR2 is SVGAGI (reference sequence). In DNA form, the CDR3 reads TGTGCCAGCAGTCATACCCGCACAGGTTTGAACACTGAAGCTTTCTTT. As protein: CASSHTRTGLNTEAFF.

The table lists this clonotype with many counts. The chain has TRBV7-2 and TRBJ2-3; 12 nucleotides agree with TRBD2. Germline V gene sequence: CDR1 SGHTA, CDR2 FQGNSA. Germline trimming cut 5 bases from V and 5 bases from J; bases unmatched to any gene: 8. CDR3 length equals 16 residues. CDR3 sequence: CASSLGRGLAGDTQYF. In DNA, the CDR3 is TGTGCCAGCAGCCTAGGGAGGGGACTAGCGGGAGATACGCAGTATTTT.

The chain couples TRBV9 to TRBJ2-1; D gene unclear. The CDR3 totals 16 residues. Trimming shortened V by 4 bases and J by 5 bases, and 19 bases separated the two germline ends. CDR1 is SGDLS and CDR2 is YYNGEE in the germline V gene. The CDR3 loop is CASSLSLLGVDNEQFF. As DNA, the CDR3 is TGTGCCAGCAGCCTTTCTCTCCTTGGGGTTGACAATGAGCAGTTCTTC.

About this clonotype: A much larger clone sits a single nucleotide away, making a read error possible. CDR3 amino acids: CARSIQGAFSNEKLFF. The CDR3 DNA sequence: TGTGCCAGATCGATCCAGGGGGCGTTCTCTAATGAAAAACTGTTTTTT. This sequence joins TRBV18 and TRBJ1-4, with TRBD1 matching 8 bases. CDR3 size: 16 residues. Germline V gives CDR1 KGHSH, CDR2 LQKENI. J gave up 3 bases and V 9 bases, and 12 bases lay outside the gene matches.

The chain has TRBV21-1 and TRBJ2-5; the table's D call of TRBD2 was not tested on the DNA. TRBV21-1 is designated a pseudogene. The CDR3 runs to 18 residues. In DNA form, the CDR3 reads TGTGCCAGCAGCAAAGCGAGACTAGCGGGAGGCCCAAGGGAGACCCAGTACTTC. As protein: CASSKARLAGGPRETQYF.

This clonotype appeared a few times. CDR3 in DNA: TGTGCCAGCAGCGTGGGACTAGCGGGCCACGAGCAGTACTTC. It encodes CASSVGLAGHEQYF. This sequence joins TRBV5-4 and TRBJ2-7; 12 bases line up with TRBD2. CDR3 size: 14 residues. V lost 4 bases and J lost 5; bases outside the gene matches: 4. Germline V lookup: CDR1 SGHNT, CDR2 YYREEE (reference sequence).

This clonotype has ten or more counts. This chain uses TRBV18 with TRBJ2-2; D call uncertain. The CDR3 is made up of 15 amino acids. Germline CDR1 reads KGHSH; CDR2 reads LQKENI. Trimming took 4 bases from V and 1 from J, leaving 10 bases between them. CDR3 DNA sequence: TGTGCCAGCTCACTCTCCTATTTGAACACCGGGGAGCTGTTTTTT. Translation: CASSLSYLNTGELFF.

The sample holds many counts of this clonotype. This chain links TRBV20-1 with TRBJ1-1; D perhaps matches TRBD1 (6 bases). This CDR3 contains 11 residues. The germline CDR1 and CDR2 sequences are DFQATT and SNEGSKA (reference sequence). The germline V and J ends were trimmed by 5 bases and 4 bases, with 8 bases remaining between them. The CDR3 spells CSAQQGTEAFF. DNA of the CDR3: TGCAGTGCTCAACAGGGCACTGAAGCTTTCTTT.

This clonotype has a handful of counts. The chain recombines TRBV11-3 with TRBJ2-7; a possible D gene is TRBD1 (6 bases). From germline, CDR1 is SGHNT and CDR2 YENEEA. This CDR3 spans 13 amino acids. The germline V and J ends were trimmed by 5 bases and 6 bases, with 14 bases remaining between them. This chain's CDR3 is CASSTQGTGEQYF. CDR3 DNA sequence: TGTGCCAGCAGCACTCAGGGGACGGGCGAGCAGTACTTC.

The chain links TRBV7-7 to TRBJ2-3; 7 bases agree with TRBD1. The V gene's germline CDR1 is SSHAT and CDR2 FNYEAQ (reference sequence). The J segment lost 2 bases and the V segment lost 4 bases, leaving 6 bases of the junction unmatched. The CDR3 runs to 15 residues. CDR3 nucleotides: TGTGCCAGCAGCTCTCTCGACAGGGCCACAGATACGCAGTATTTT. Amino acid sequence: CASSSLDRATDTQYF.

This clonotype was recorded at least ten times. The chain carries TRBV5-1 and TRBJ2-5, with 10 bases fitting TRBD1. The CDR3 covers 14 residues. V was pared by 3 bases and J by 7 bases, with 6 bases of the junction left unmatched. CDR1 is SGHRS, CDR2 YFSETQ, per germline. CDR3 residues: CASSSRQGAVTQYF. The CDR3 region has the DNA TGCGCCAGCAGCTCCCGACAGGGGGCCGTGACCCAGTACTTC. Drawing the rest from reference TRBV5-1 and TRBJ2-5, the complete variable domain is KAGVTQTPRYLIKTRGQQVTLSCSPISGHRSVSWYQQTPGQGLQFLFEYFSETQRNKGNFPGRFSGRQFSNSRSEMNVSTLELGDSALYLCASSSRQGAVTQYFGPGTRLLVL.

This clonotype has just a few counts. The chain couples TRBV24-1 to TRBJ1-5, with D unresolved. V was clipped by 6 bases and J by 2 bases, with 10 bases between them. Per germline, CDR1 KGHDR and CDR2 SFDVKD. This CDR3 is built from 14 residues. The CDR3 DNA follows: TGTGCCACCAGTCAGGAACCGGGCAATCAGCCCCAGCATTTT. Its translation is CATSQEPGNQPQHF.